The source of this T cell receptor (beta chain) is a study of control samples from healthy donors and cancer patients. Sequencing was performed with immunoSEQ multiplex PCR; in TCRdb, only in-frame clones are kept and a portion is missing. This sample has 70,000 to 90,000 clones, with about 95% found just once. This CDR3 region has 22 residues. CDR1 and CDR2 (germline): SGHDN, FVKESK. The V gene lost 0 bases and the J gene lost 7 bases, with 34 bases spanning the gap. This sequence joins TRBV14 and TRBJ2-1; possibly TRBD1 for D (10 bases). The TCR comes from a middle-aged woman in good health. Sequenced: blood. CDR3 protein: CASSQDLRYRDRGGLAPNEQFF. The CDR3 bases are TGTGCCAGCAGCCAAGATCTAAGGTATAGGGACAGGGGAGGACTAGCGCCAAATGAGCAGTTCTTC.